These 11 T cell receptor beta chains came from one sample sequenced in a study of T cell responses to AZD1222 COVID-19 vaccine (dated by TCRdb to about 2021). Library method: the immunoSEQ multiplex PCR assay. The immuneACCESS repertoire file appears here via TCRdb, limited to in-frame rearrangements. These files lack a portion of the clones; in checked studies, under half of the deficit traces to unresolved V genes, and the cause of the others is not known. The sample profile shows 90,000 to 95,000 clones; 88% of them were found once. The ten largest clones represent around an eighth of the sample. In light of the paper, this sample's time point label describes: about 28 days (+/-7) after the second vaccine dose. The sample in question was peripheral blood, obtained 28 days after the second AZD1222 dose. These TCRs come from an adult who received the AZD1222 COVID-19 vaccine.

The J gene is TRBJ1-3, the V gene TRBV5-1; D is possibly TRBD1 (5 bases). CDR3 size: 17 residues. The germline V and J ends were trimmed by 0 bases and 3 bases, with 16 bases remaining between them. CDR1 is SGHRS, CDR2 YFSETQ, per germline. The CDR3 region has the DNA TGCGCCAGCAGCTTGGAGGTTGGGGGAGTAAGTGGAAACACCATATATTTT. Translated: CASSLEVGGVSGNTIYF.

The gene calls are TRBV10-2 and TRBJ1-1; no firm D call. This CDR3 is 14 amino acids long. Germline values: CDR1 WSHSY, CDR2 SAAADI. Trimming cost V 2 bases and J 0 bases, with 7 bases left between them. The CDR3 sequence: CASSEGSLNTEAFF. The CDR3 DNA reads as TGCGCCAGCAGTGAGGGCAGTCTGAACACTGAAGCTTTCTTT.

This rearrangement joins TRBV6-5 to TRBJ1-2; D uncertain. Looked up from germline, CDR1 is MNHEY and CDR2 is SVGAGI. V lost 7 bases and J lost 4, with 13 bases in between. The CDR3 length is 13 residues. The CDR3 protein is CASTFGRLYGYTF. DNA for the CDR3: TGTGCCAGCACTTTTGGCCGGCTCTATGGCTACACCTTC.

V and J are TRBV2 and TRBJ1-2; 7 bases are shared with TRBD1. The CDR3 consists of 15 residues. The germline V gene encodes CDR1 SNHLY and CDR2 FYNNEI. Trimming at V came to 7 bases and at J to 5 bases, leaving 13 bases not matched to a gene. For the CDR3, the DNA is TGTGCCAGCACTCTTCGCACGACAGGGATTTATGGCTACACCTTC. Amino acids: CASTLRTTGIYGYTF.

The chain recombines TRBV18 with TRBJ2-7; D possibly matches TRBD1 or TRBD2 (5 bases each). The germline V gene encodes CDR1 KGHSH and CDR2 LQKENI. Trimming shortened V by 3 bases and J by 7 bases, and 16 bases separated the two germline ends. This CDR3 has 14 residues. CDR3 DNA sequence: TGTGCCAGCTCACCTGGGGACCGGGCCCTGGAGCAGTACTTC. Its protein is CASSPGDRALEQYF. The complete variable domain, with remaining parts taken from reference TRBV18 and TRBJ2-7, reads NAGVMQNPRHLVRRRGQEARLRCSPMKGHSHVYWYRQLPEEGLKFMVYLQKENIIDESGMPKERFSAEFPKEGPSILRIQQVVRGDSAAYFCASSPGDRALEQYFGPGTRLTVT.

CDR3 coding DNA: TGCGCCAGCAGTGAAGGGTATTCTGGAAACACCATATATTTT. Its protein product is CASSEGYSGNTIYF. V is TRBV10-2 and J is TRBJ1-3; D is unclear. CDR3 size: 14 residues. The germline CDR1 and CDR2 sequences are WSHSY and SAAADI. V lost 3 bases and J lost 1, with 7 bases in between.

The V and J genes are TRBV4-2 and TRBJ1-5; D might be TRBD1 (5 bases). Germline CDR1 and CDR2: LGHNA and YNFKEQ. Trimming took off 0 bases at V and 0 bases at J, with 9 bases between the two ends. The CDR3 runs to 16 residues. The CDR3 nucleotides read TGTGCCAGCAGCCAAGAGTGGACACTTAGCAATCAGCCCCAGCATTTT. Amino acid sequence: CASSQEWTLSNQPQHF.

The chain carries TRBV6-6 and TRBJ2-4; possibly TRBD2 for D (8 bases). Trimming removed 8 bases at V and 2 bases at J, with 16 bases between. This CDR3 spans 15 amino acids. Germline values: CDR1 MNHNY, CDR2 SVGAGI (reference sequence). DNA for the CDR3: TGTGCCAGCCGGGAGGGGGCCGGATCCAAAAACATTCAGTACTTC. Residues: CASREGAGSKNIQYF.

The J gene is TRBJ2-3, the V gene TRBV19; 9 nucleotides agree with TRBD1. From germline, CDR1 is LNHDA and CDR2 SQIVND (reference sequence). The V and J ends lost 2 bases and 3 bases, in that order; junction bases with no gene match: 6. The CDR3 is 16 amino acids. CDR3 in amino acids: CASSIRGQGETDTQYF. CDR3 DNA sequence: TGTGCCAGTAGTATAAGGGGACAGGGTGAAACAGATACGCAGTATTTT.

This clone was seen just once. The chain carries TRBV27 and TRBJ2-6, with D perhaps TRBD2 (7 bases). This CDR3 comprises 16 residues. Germline CDR1 is MNHEY and CDR2 is SMNVEV (reference sequence). Deletions cut 7 bases from V and 4 bases from J, with 17 bases between. CDR3 in amino acids: CASTLRGGTGANVLTF. CDR3 sequence (DNA): TGTGCCAGCACTCTGAGGGGGGGGACCGGGGCCAACGTCCTGACTTTC.

The chain has TRBV7-9 and TRBJ1-1; D is perhaps TRBD1 (6 bases). Between the trimmed V and J ends, which lost 3 bases and 14 bases, there was a span of 16 bases. Per germline, CDR1 SEHNR and CDR2 FQNEAQ (reference sequence). This CDR3 is built from 12 residues. In DNA form, the CDR3 reads TGTGCCAGCAGCTTGATACAGGGAGAATGCTTCTTT. Amino acid sequence: CASSLIQGECFF. The variable domain in full, with the rest retrieved from reference TRBV7-9 and TRBJ1-1, is DTGVSQNPRHKITKRGQNVTFRCDPISEHNRLYWYRQTLGQGPEFLTYFQNEAQLEKSRLLSDRFSAERPKGSFSTLEIQRTEQGDSAMYLCASSLIQGECFFGQGTRLTVV.